These T cell receptor beta chains were read from a single sample in a study of cytomegalovirus exposure and HLA in healthy donors. TCRdb keeps only in-frame clones here, not all; method: immunoSEQ multiplex PCR. The table has 150,000 to 200,000 clones, less than 90% seen once; the top ten hold more than 0.35%. Material for sequencing was PBMCs. The receptors stem from a boy younger than 10 in good health and CMV-seronegative. CDR3s include the opening cysteine and the closing phenylalanine or tryptophan. The D gene is left open where the match is weak. Expanded clones get a size class; other rows say once, few or many, or leave the size out.

clone size: -; V gene: TRBV19; J gene: TRBJ1-5; CDR3 length: 14; D gene: TRBD1; CDR3 DNA: TGTGCCAGTAGTCCGGACAGGGCAGGACAGCCCCAGCATTTT; CDR3 protein: CASSPDRAGQPQHF
clone size: -; V gene: TRBV27; J gene: TRBJ1-1; CDR3 length: 14; D gene: TRBD1; CDR3 DNA: TGTGCCAGCGGAAGGACAGGGCCGAACACTGAAGCTTTCTTT; CDR3 protein: CASGRTGPNTEAFF
clone size: few; V gene: TRBV5-4; J gene: TRBJ1-1; CDR3 length: 13; D gene: -; CDR3 DNA: TGTGCCAGCAGCTTGGGCTTGGGCCTTGAAGCTTTCTTT; CDR3 protein: CASSLGLGLEAFF
clone size: few; V gene: TRBV10-3; J gene: TRBJ1-5; CDR3 length: 14; D gene: -; CDR3 DNA: TGTGCCATCAGTGAATCCCAGGAAAATCAGCCCCAGCATTTT; CDR3 protein: CAISESQENQPQHF
clone size: -; V gene: TRBV11-2; J gene: TRBJ2-7; CDR3 length: 16; D gene: -; CDR3 DNA: TGTGCCAGCACCATAGGGGGGGACATTGAACACTACGAGCAGTACTTC; CDR3 protein: CASTIGGDIEHYEQYF
clone size: once; V gene: TRBV19; J gene: TRBJ2-3; CDR3 length: 18; D gene: TRBD2; CDR3 DNA: TGTGCCAGTAGTATTTTAACTAGCGGGAGGCGAATGACAGATACGCAGTATTTT; CDR3 protein: CASSILTSGRRMTDTQYF
clone size: -; V gene: TRBV5-6; J gene: TRBJ2-7; CDR3 length: 15; D gene: TRBD2; CDR3 DNA: TGTGCCAGCAGAATTAGCGGGAGCTCTGGTTACGAGCAGTACTTC; CDR3 protein: CASRISGSSGYEQYF
clone size: -; V gene: TRBV19; J gene: TRBJ2-1; CDR3 length: 12; D gene: -; CDR3 DNA: TGTGCCAGTAGTGGCGATTCAGGTGAGCAGTTCTTC; CDR3 protein: CASSGDSGEQFF
clone size: once; V gene: TRBV19; J gene: TRBJ2-1; CDR3 length: 16; D gene: TRBD2; CDR3 DNA: TGTGCCAGTAGTATAGTGGGACTAGCTACGTACAATGAGCAGTTCTTC; CDR3 protein: CASSIVGLATYNEQFF
clone size: -; V gene: TRBV5-6; J gene: TRBJ2-7; CDR3 length: 16; D gene: TRBD2; CDR3 DNA: TGTGCCAGCAGCTTGGGGGGGGGAGTTCCTTACTACGAGCAGTACTTC; CDR3 protein: CASSLGGGVPYYEQYF
clone size: -; V gene: TRBV2; J gene: TRBJ1-1; CDR3 length: 13; D gene: TRBD1; CDR3 DNA: TGTGCCAGTGGGACAGGGATGAACACTGAAGCTTTCTTT; CDR3 protein: CASGTGMNTEAFF
clone size: -; V gene: TRBV6-1; J gene: TRBJ1-1; CDR3 length: 14; D gene: -; CDR3 DNA: TGTGCCAGCAGTGATTTGGGCAGGGCCACTGAAGCTTTCTTT; CDR3 protein: CASSDLGRATEAFF
clone size: few; V gene: TRBV2; J gene: TRBJ1-5; CDR3 length: 13; D gene: -; CDR3 DNA: TGTGCCAGCAGTGATGGGGGCGGACAGCCCCAGCATTTT; CDR3 protein: CASSDGGGQPQHF
clone size: once; V gene: TRBV30; J gene: TRBJ1-1; CDR3 length: 15; D gene: -; CDR3 DNA: TGTGCCTGGAGTGTAGGAGGTCGGGAGGGCACTGAAGCTTTCTTT; CDR3 protein: CAWSVGGREGTEAFF
clone size: -; V gene: TRBV4-2; J gene: TRBJ2-1; CDR3 length: 16; D gene: -; CDR3 DNA: TGTGCCAGCAGCCAAGAGGGCGGGCGCTCCTACAATGAGCAGTTCTTC; CDR3 protein: CASSQEGGRSYNEQFF
clone size: -; V gene: TRBV2; J gene: TRBJ1-1; CDR3 length: 13; D gene: TRBD1; CDR3 DNA: TGTGCCAGCAGTGGGGACAGGGACACTGAAGCTTTCTTT; CDR3 protein: CASSGDRDTEAFF
clone size: -; V gene: TRBV7-6; J gene: TRBJ2-1; CDR3 length: 19; D gene: TRBD1; CDR3 DNA: TGTGCCAGCAGCTTAAGGGACAGGGAGAGTTGGGAGATAAGCAATGAGCAGTTCTTC; CDR3 protein: CASSLRDRESWEISNEQFF
clone size: -; V gene: TRBV2; J gene: TRBJ1-5; CDR3 length: 13; D gene: -; CDR3 DNA: TGTGCCAGCAGTGATAGCGGGGGTCAGCCCCAGCATTTT; CDR3 protein: CASSDSGGQPQHF
clone size: -; V gene: TRBV4-1; J gene: TRBJ1-1; CDR3 length: 13; D gene: -; CDR3 DNA: TGCGCCAGCAGCCAATTTGGGGGGACTGAAGCTTTCTTT; CDR3 protein: CASSQFGGTEAFF
clone size: -; V gene: TRBV15; J gene: TRBJ2-5; CDR3 length: 16; D gene: -; CDR3 DNA: TGTGCCACCAGCCCCGAAACGAAGGACCTCCGGGGGACCCAGTACTTC; CDR3 protein: CATSPETKDLRGTQYF
clone size: -; V gene: TRBV9; J gene: TRBJ1-3; CDR3 length: 14; D gene: -; CDR3 DNA: TGTGCCAGCAGCGTAGATGTCGCTGGAAACACCATATATTTT; CDR3 protein: CASSVDVAGNTIYF
clone size: -; V gene: TRBV10-3; J gene: TRBJ1-1; CDR3 length: 14; D gene: -; CDR3 DNA: TGTGCCATCAGTGAGGGACAGTACCAAACTGAAGCTTTCTTT; CDR3 protein: CAISEGQYQTEAFF
clone size: -; V gene: TRBV9; J gene: TRBJ2-4; CDR3 length: 14; D gene: TRBD1; CDR3 DNA: TGTGCCAGCAGCATTGCCCCGGGACAGGGAGGGCAGTACTTC; CDR3 protein: CASSIAPGQGGQYF
clone size: -; V gene: TRBV7-9; J gene: TRBJ1-1; CDR3 length: 15; D gene: TRBD1; CDR3 DNA: TGTGCCAGCAGCTCCGGGACAGGGACCCCTACTGAAGCTTTCTTT; CDR3 protein: CASSSGTGTPTEAFF
clone size: -; V gene: TRBV5-8; J gene: TRBJ2-2; CDR3 length: 14; D gene: -; CDR3 DNA: TGTGCCAGCAGCTTCGGCAGGGCCGCCGGGGAGCTGTTTTTT; CDR3 protein: CASSFGRAAGELFF
clone size: -; V gene: TRBV6-5; J gene: TRBJ1-6; CDR3 length: 15; D gene: TRBD1; CDR3 DNA: TGTGCCAGCAGTGGACCGGACAGGGGTAGTTCACCCCTCCACTTT; CDR3 protein: CASSGPDRGSSPLHF
clone size: -; V gene: TRBV30; J gene: TRBJ2-4; CDR3 length: 15; D gene: TRBD1; CDR3 DNA: TGTGCCTGGAGCATCGGACAGGGTGTCAAAAACATTCAGTACTTC; CDR3 protein: CAWSIGQGVKNIQYF
clone size: -; V gene: TRBV18; J gene: TRBJ2-5; CDR3 length: 15; D gene: TRBD2; CDR3 DNA: TGTGCCAGCTCACCGAGGAGGGAGGGCCGCGAGACCCAGTACTTC; CDR3 protein: CASSPRREGRETQYF
clone size: medium-sized; V gene: TRBV30; J gene: TRBJ2-1; CDR3 length: 14; D gene: TRBD1; CDR3 DNA: TGTGCCTGGAGTGCCGGGACAGGTATCAATGAGCAGTTCTTC; CDR3 protein: CAWSAGTGINEQFF
clone size: -; V gene: TRBV27; J gene: TRBJ2-5; CDR3 length: 18; D gene: TRBD2; CDR3 DNA: TGTGCCAGCAGTTTATGGCACGGACTAGCGGGAGGACAAGAGACCCAGTACTTC; CDR3 protein: CASSLWHGLAGGQETQYF
clone size: -; V gene: TRBV4-1; J gene: TRBJ2-7; CDR3 length: 15; D gene: -; CDR3 DNA: TGCGCCAGCAGCCAAGCGCCAGGGGATAACTACGAGCAGTACTTC; CDR3 protein: CASSQAPGDNYEQYF
clone size: -; V gene: TRBV5-1; J gene: TRBJ1-4; CDR3 length: 14; D gene: TRBD1; CDR3 DNA: TGCGCCAGCAGCGCACGGACAGGGTTTGAAAAACTGTTTTTT; CDR3 protein: CASSARTGFEKLFF
clone size: -; V gene: TRBV7-9; J gene: TRBJ1-1; CDR3 length: 14; D gene: TRBD1; CDR3 DNA: TGTGCCAGCATAGATATAGGCAGGGGGCCTGAAGCTTTCTTT; CDR3 protein: CASIDIGRGPEAFF
clone size: -; V gene: TRBV19; J gene: TRBJ2-5; CDR3 length: 13; D gene: -; CDR3 DNA: TGTGCCAGTAGTATATCTGGGGAGGAGACCCAGTACTTC; CDR3 protein: CASSISGEETQYF
clone size: -; V gene: TRBV6-1; J gene: TRBJ2-2; CDR3 length: 16; D gene: TRBD2; CDR3 DNA: TGTGCCAGCAGTGTTTTAGCGGGAGGAAACACCGGGGAGCTGTTTTTT; CDR3 protein: CASSVLAGGNTGELFF
clone size: once; V gene: TRBV25-1; J gene: TRBJ1-2; CDR3 length: 16; D gene: TRBD1; CDR3 DNA: TGTGCCAGCAGTCCCCAGGGGACAGTGACTAACTATGGCTACACCTTC; CDR3 protein: CASSPQGTVTNYGYTF
clone size: -; V gene: TRBV27; J gene: TRBJ2-7; CDR3 length: 13; D gene: -; CDR3 DNA: TGTGCCAGCAGTTTATACTCAGGATACGAGCAGTACTTC; CDR3 protein: CASSLYSGYEQYF
clone size: -; V gene: TRBV7-6; J gene: TRBJ1-5; CDR3 length: 15; D gene: -; CDR3 DNA: TGTGCCAGCAGCTTAGGCGGTAATAGCAATCAGCCCCAGCATTTT; CDR3 protein: CASSLGGNSNQPQHF
clone size: -; V gene: TRBV9; J gene: TRBJ2-1; CDR3 length: 15; D gene: TRBD2; CDR3 DNA: TGTGCCAGCAGCGTAGTGGGGACTAGCGGCAATGAGCAGTTCTTC; CDR3 protein: CASSVVGTSGNEQFF
clone size: -; V gene: TRBV5-1; J gene: TRBJ2-1; CDR3 length: 16; D gene: -; CDR3 DNA: TGCGCCAGCAGCAATTCGGCAGGGAAGTTGAACAATGAGCAGTTCTTC; CDR3 protein: CASSNSAGKLNNEQFF
clone size: -; V gene: TRBV19; J gene: TRBJ1-2; CDR3 length: 14; D gene: TRBD1; CDR3 DNA: TGTGCCAGTAGTCTAGGGACAGGAACCTATGGCTACACCTTC; CDR3 protein: CASSLGTGTYGYTF
clone size: -; V gene: TRBV4-2; J gene: TRBJ2-7; CDR3 length: 14; D gene: TRBD1; CDR3 DNA: TGTGCCAGCAGCCCCCGGACAGGGTCCGACGAGCAGTACTTC; CDR3 protein: CASSPRTGSDEQYF
clone size: -; V gene: TRBV10-3; J gene: TRBJ1-2; CDR3 length: 15; D gene: -; CDR3 DNA: TGTGCCATCAGTGGGAAGGACAGTTCTAACTATGGCTACACCTTC; CDR3 protein: CAISGKDSSNYGYTF
clone size: -; V gene: TRBV5-1; J gene: TRBJ2-1; CDR3 length: 15; D gene: TRBD2; CDR3 DNA: TGCGCCAGCAGCCCCAGACTAGCGGAAAACAATGAGCAGTTCTTC; CDR3 protein: CASSPRLAENNEQFF
clone size: once; V gene: TRBV5-8; J gene: TRBJ2-7; CDR3 length: 17; D gene: TRBD1; CDR3 DNA: TGTGCCAGCAGCTTGCCCGGGACAGGGTTTAGCTTCTACGAGCAGTACTTC; CDR3 protein: CASSLPGTGFSFYEQYF
clone size: -; V gene: TRBV7-3; J gene: TRBJ2-5; CDR3 length: 16; D gene: TRBD2; CDR3 DNA: TGTGCCAGCAGCCCCACGGGACTAGCGGGGGGTGGGGCCCAGTACTTC; CDR3 protein: CASSPTGLAGGGAQYF
clone size: -; V gene: TRBV19; J gene: TRBJ2-7; CDR3 length: 13; D gene: -; CDR3 DNA: TGTGCCAGTAGTATTCAAACCAGGGGCGAGCAGTACTTC; CDR3 protein: CASSIQTRGEQYF
clone size: -; V gene: TRBV5-8; J gene: TRBJ2-1; CDR3 length: 17; D gene: -; CDR3 DNA: TGTGCCAGCAGATACCAGACCACAGGGATATCCTACAATGAGCAGTTCTTC; CDR3 protein: CASRYQTTGISYNEQFF
clone size: -; V gene: TRBV27; J gene: TRBJ2-5; CDR3 length: 13; D gene: TRBD1; CDR3 DNA: TGTGCCAGCAGTCCAGTGGGACAGGGATACGAGTACTTC; CDR3 protein: CASSPVGQGYEYF
clone size: -; V gene: TRBV28; J gene: TRBJ1-5; CDR3 length: 14; D gene: -; CDR3 DNA: TGTGCCAGCAGTTTATCCGGGGTCAATCAGCCCCAGCATTTT; CDR3 protein: CASSLSGVNQPQHF
clone size: -; V gene: TRBV25-1; J gene: TRBJ2-1; CDR3 length: 15; D gene: TRBD1; CDR3 DNA: TGTGCCAGCAGTCCTGGACAGGGGCCCCTAGATGAGCAGTTCTTC; CDR3 protein: CASSPGQGPLDEQFF
clone size: -; V gene: TRBV7-2; J gene: TRBJ1-3; CDR3 length: 15; D gene: -; CDR3 DNA: TGTGCCAGCAGCTTAGGCGGCTACTCTGGAAACACCATATATTTT; CDR3 protein: CASSLGGYSGNTIYF
clone size: few; V gene: TRBV28; J gene: TRBJ1-5; CDR3 length: 13; D gene: -; CDR3 DNA: TGTGCCAGCAGCTTAGCCGGGTCACAGCCCCAGCATTTT; CDR3 protein: CASSLAGSQPQHF